This TCR beta chain was identified in a study of blood T cell repertoires in COVID-19 (dated by TCRdb to the early 2020s). Describing the broader study: The collaborator samples originated in the United States, Italy and Spain and spanned the acute and convalescent phases of COVID-19. Where available, HLA class I and class II types were obtained from metadata supplied by the sample provider rather than from assay-based typing. The repertoires were made available in a free public database intended to serve as a resource for research on the immune response to SARS-CoV-2. The samples were drawn from the first 160 participants of the ongoing ImmuneRACE study and from about 1,200 subjects provided by 6 global collaborators. Subjects who had been exposed to COVID-19, were actively infected with it, or had recovered from it provided the deeply sampled blood TCRbeta repertoires that made up the dataset. Sample metadata almost always included a de-identified subject ID, COVID-19 status, age in years and sex. The material from the prospective study consisted of cDNA or gDNA derived from T cells, B-cell-depleted T cells, or PBMCs.

Here is what the overall study found, with its caveats: The amount of clinical and demographic metadata varied by source and participant and was provided uncurated.

The immunoSEQ Assay, a bias-controlled multiplex PCR, was used to amplify TCRbeta CDR3 regions from genomic DNA. The original methods were these. The number of nucleated cells in each sample was estimated by amplification of reference gene primers within the assay. Sequence reads were collapsed and filtered to measure the absolute abundance of every unique TCRbeta CDR3 rearrangement. For each sample, productive Simpson clonality was calculated by taking the square root of Simpson's diversity index across productive rearrangements. TCRdb carries this immuneACCESS record with in-frame sequences only. Its versions omit some clonotypes, under half of them owing to an unresolved V gene in the studies checked, with the rest unexplained. V and J calls and clone size are those listed in that table; D and trimming were worked out from the DNA. The sample table records fewer than 250,000 clones; approximately 85% of these occur just once. The ten largest clones take up 9.1% of the sample.

CDR1 and CDR2 are drawn from the germline V gene: SGHDN, FVKESK. The CDR3 holds 13 amino acids from the cysteine to the phenylalanine. Left in the record is the CDR3 DNA by itself, 39 bases read in frame from the first base. Clipping removes 4 bases from V and 5 bases from J, with 4 as the unmatched junction base count. Participants in the prospective study were aged roughly 18 to 89 years, lived in over 20 United States geographic areas, and enrolled through a virtual design. In the prospective study, participants were assigned to cohorts based on the clinical history participants reported in a screening survey and a study questionnaire. In the prospective study, whole blood, serum and a nasopharyngeal or oropharyngeal swab were collected from each participant by mobile phlebotomists. Additional blood draws and questionnaires over an approximately two-month period could optionally be provided by prospective study participants. Before DNA extraction, prospective study blood samples were shipped either frozen or at room temperature.

With regard to this clone: Its antigen remains unidentified. No quality values exist for individual bases; no much larger clone is one base distant.

Rearrangement joined TRBV14 to TRBJ1-1, and 7 bases in between align with TRBD1. Sequenced material: PBMCs or T cells enriched from blood (not recorded which). The TCR comes from a woman aged 45-65 years with acute COVID-19. The DNA sequence is TGTGCCAGCAGCCTCGACAGGGTGACTGAAGCTTTCTTT. This is translated as CASSLDRVTEAFF.